This entry lists 8 T cell receptor beta chains sequenced from one sample in a study of blood T cells in healthy people across ages. A J-beta primer mix and a sample-barcoded 5' primer were used in a second PCR of about 7 to 12 cycles. TCRdb fed the 5' RACE reads into MiXCR, producing one record per CDR3 protein. The table shows over 750,000 distinct CDR3 sequences, with 20% to 25% occurring only once. The data also belong to a second study, concerning T cells of mothers and their children.

The specimen sequenced was blood. The receptors stem from a boy aged 10-17 years in good health.

This clonotype was observed a handful of times. The chain uses TRBV6-4 and TRBJ2-3, with D possibly TRBD2 on 5 matching bases. The V end was cut by 6 bases, the J end by 2 bases, with 9 bases between. Germline values: CDR1 MRHNA, CDR2 SNTAGT. The CDR3 spans 13 residues. The CDR3 nucleotides read TGTGCCAGCAGCTCAGCGGTCACAGATACGCAGTATTTT. It codes for CASSSAVTDTQYF.

The CDR3 bases are TGCAGCGTTGTCGGGACTTTCTTCGAGCAGTACTTC. Translating it yields CSVVGTFFEQYF. The chain employs TRBV29-1 and TRBJ2-5; D may be TRBD2 (6 bases). The J call may be faulty, since TRBJ2-7 better matches the DNA end. Germline V gives CDR1 SQVTM, CDR2 ANQGSEA. The CDR3 has 12 residues.

This clonotype occurred a few times. This sequence joins TRBV7-9 and TRBJ2-1; D remains ambiguous. Germline-derived CDR1 and CDR2 are SEHNR and FQNEAQ (reference sequence). This CDR3 comprises 13 residues. V dropped 5 bases and J dropped 2 bases, with 7 bases sitting between them. The CDR3 spells CASSEGTYNEQFF. The CDR3, as DNA: TGTGCCAGCAGCGAAGGGACCTACAATGAGCAGTTCTTC. Based on the CDR3 plus reference TRBV7-9 and TRBJ2-1, the full variable domain is DTGVSQNPRHKITKRGQNVTFRCDPISEHNRLYWYRQTLGQGPEFLTYFQNEAQLEKSRLLSDRFSAERPKGSFSTLEIQRTEQGDSAMYLCASSEGTYNEQFFGPGTRLTVL.

This clonotype was seen a handful of times. This chain uses TRBV12-3 or TRBV12-4 with TRBJ1-2; D unresolved. V was shortened by 3 bases and J by 0 bases, with 5 bases between the two germline ends. There are 13 residues in the CDR3. The CDR3 nucleotides read TGTGCCAGCAGTTTGTCCACTAACTATGGCTACACCTTC. It translates to CASSLSTNYGYTF.

The chain joins TRBV28 to TRBJ2-1, with D maybe TRBD1 (6 bases). V lost 5 bases and J 3 bases, leaving 11 bases between the germline ends. The CDR3 length is 14 residues. CDR1 is MDHEN and CDR2 is SYDVKM in the germline V gene. The CDR3 DNA sequence: TGTGCCAGCAGTCCCAGGGGATTCTACAATGAGCAGTTCTTC. This encodes CASSPRGFYNEQFF.

This chain links TRBV3-1 with TRBJ2-2, with 11 bases aligning to TRBD2. CDR3 size: 16 residues. The ends lost 5 bases at V and 4 bases at J; junction bases unmatched: 6. In germline, CDR1 is LGHDT, CDR2 YNNKEL (reference sequence). The CDR3: CASSSPGLAVTGELFF. The CDR3 coding sequence is TGTGCCAGCAGCTCCCCGGGACTAGCGGTCACCGGGGAGCTGTTTTTT.

This clonotype was detected only a few times. One end of the junction fails to match germline, which may point to a read error. The rearrangement links TRBV7-9 to TRBJ2-6; 7 bases align to TRBD1. CDR3 size: 17 residues. CDR1 SEHNR and CDR2 FQNEAQ come from the germline V gene (reference sequence). The CDR3 loop reads CACSLHAGGSGANVLTF. As DNA, the CDR3 is TGTGCCTGCAGCTTACATGCAGGGGGCTCTGGGGCCAACGTCCTGACTTTC. Looking up the rest from reference TRBV7-9 and TRBJ2-6 gives the full variable domain: DTGVSQNPRHKITKRGQNVTFRCDPISEHNRLYWYRQTLGQGPEFLTYFQNEAQLEKSRLLSDRFSAERPKGSFSTLEIQRTEQGDSAMYLCACSLHAGGSGANVLTFGAGSRLTVL.

The chain carries TRBV11-2 and TRBJ2-1, with D unclear. V shed 0 bases and J shed 11 bases, with 11 bases lying between them. Germline CDR1 reads SGHAT; CDR2 reads FQNNGV. The CDR3 sequence is 13 residues long. The CDR3 region is CASSLDQIRKQFF. The CDR3 region has the DNA TGTGCCAGCAGCTTAGATCAAATCCGCAAGCAGTTCTTC.